This TCR beta chain was sequenced for a study of response to subunit inactivated influenza vaccine. This CDR3 contains 15 residues. CDR1 is SGHTA and CDR2 is FQGTGA in the germline V gene. V gave up 5 bases and J gave up 0 bases; unmatched junction bases: 6. On this clonotype itself: The antigen is undetermined.

Study observations and caveats: There was a suggestion from the authors that each seasonal influenza vaccination recruits few new T cells.

TCRdb called the RT-PCR reads again in MiXCR, with one record for every CDR3 protein. Among more than 150,000 distinct CDR3 sequences listed, around 11% were seen once. This sequence originates from a man aged 50 to 69 who received an inactivated influenza vaccine. The sample was CD8+ T cells sorted from PBMCs, taken less than 30 months after vaccination. V gene TRBV7-3 combines with J gene TRBJ1-2; 7 bases align to TRBD1. As DNA, the CDR3 is TGTGCCAGCAGCCCGACAGGGTCGGCTAACTATGGCTACACCTTC. This gives the protein CASSPTGSANYGYTF. Full variable domain (outside the CDR3, taken from reference TRBV7-3 and TRBJ1-2): GAGVSQTPSNKVTEKGKYVELRCDPISGHTALYWYRQSLGQGPEFLIYFQGTGAADDSGLPNDRFFAVRPEGSVSTLKIQRTERGDSAVYLCASSPTGSANYGYTFGSGTRLTVV.